This T cell receptor beta chain was sequenced for a study of T cell responses to AZD1222 COVID-19 vaccine. This clone was seen only once. The antigen is undetermined. Study conclusions and caveats: Targets within unmutated variant regions were reportedly found for nearly half of spike-specific TCRs. White British people made up most donors, females outnumbered males, and clonal diversity was possibly underestimated. Spike regions recognized by vaccine-associated CD4 TCRs spanned the protein, led by 160-218 and 743-854.

The method was immunoSEQ multiplex PCR; TCRdb's version includes in-frame clones alone and lacks a portion of them. Seen here are 85,000 to 130,000 clones, around 91% observed once, and the top ten hold roughly 8%. V dropped 3 bases and J dropped 6 bases, with 17 bases sitting between them. Germline values: CDR1 SGHTA, CDR2 FQGNSA. This CDR3 spans 15 amino acids. This sample comprised peripheral blood, obtained 28 days after the second AZD1222 dose. The chain couples TRBV7-2 to TRBJ1-2; D call uncertain. This receptor was taken from an adult who received the AZD1222 COVID-19 vaccine. The CDR3 nucleotides read TGTGCCAGCAGCTTTCCGGGCCTTGAAGAGAATGGCTACACCTTC. Protein: CASSFPGLEENGYTF.